This paragraph reports one T cell receptor (beta chain). In the original processing: Amplification with reference gene primers provided the estimates of nucleated cell counts. Using immunoSEQ multiplex PCR, the repertoire was profiled, and TCRdb retains in-frame clones only, with some absent. V and J calls and clone size are as listed in that table; D and trimming were resolved from the DNA. This table holds about 250,000 clones, about 79% found once. These data belong to a study of blood T cell repertoires in COVID-19. Study-level background: Both acute and convalescent COVID-19 samples were obtained from the United States, Italy and Spain. T cells, B-cell-depleted T cells, or PBMCs supplied cDNA or gDNA.

CDR1 is SGHNT and CDR2 is YYREEE in the germline V gene (reference sequence). The V segment lost 4 bases and the J segment 5 bases; nucleotides outside the gene matches: 8. CDR3 length equals 15 residues. The chain carries TRBV5-4 and TRBJ2-7, with 11 bases identical to TRBD2. The sample taken for sequencing was peripheral blood. This receptor was taken from an elderly man with acute or convalescent COVID-19. The CDR3 nucleotides are TGTGCCAGCAGCACAAGACTAGCGGGGCGGGACGAGCAGTACTTC. Encoded protein: CASSTRLAGRDEQYF.